This T cell receptor beta chain came from a study of long-term antiretroviral therapy in people with HIV. Study-wide results and limits: Clones that expanded before ART (that is, prior to treatment) dominated the repertoire at all time points.

Every HIV-positive participant received treatment in the United States. Each specimen consisted of roughly 0.9-10 million cryopreserved PBMC prior to extraction of DNA. With survey level as its setting, the immunoSEQ assay was v3.0. Per sample, sequencing targeted about 40,000-55,000 T-cell genomes. Assay used: immunoSEQ multiplex PCR; TCRdb lists only in-frame clones, some missing. The sample has tens of thousands of clones, approximately 95% seen once. The CDR3 loop spans 19 amino acids. Germline V gene data show CDR1 as ENHRY and CDR2 as SYGVKD. J lost 2 bases, V lost 0 bases, and 14 bases had no gene match. Remarks on this clone: Its antigen remains unidentified.

The chain joins TRBV10-3 to TRBJ2-7; 9 nucleotides align to TRBD1. The origin of this receptor is a woman in her 40s with HIV. The material sequenced was unsorted PBMCs, taken 7.6 years after starting antiretroviral therapy. The CDR3 coding sequence is TGTGCCATCAGTGAGTCGACCTACATAAACAGGGGGCGCCCCTACGAGCAGTACTTC. This translates into CAISESTYINRGRPYEQYF.